The 7 T cell receptor beta chains in this list originate from one sample, sequenced in a study of graft-versus-host responses after intestinal transplantation. Profiling relied on immunoSEQ multiplex PCR, and the TCRdb table lists in-frame clones only, not all of them. The repertoire holds about 35,000 clones, with around 94% as singletons. The specimen comprised PBMCs, sampled 16 days after intestinal transplant. These receptors came from a human patient who received an intestinal transplant, so some T cells may come from the graft donor.

The chain uses TRBV13 and TRBJ2-1; TRBD2 might be the D (6 bases). The V gene lost 0 bases and the J gene lost 4 bases, with 10 bases spanning the gap. The CDR3 is made up of 15 amino acids. Germline CDR1 and CDR2: PRHDT and FYEKMQ (reference sequence). The chain's CDR3 is CASSLGAGLYNEQFF. The CDR3 DNA reads TGTGCCAGCAGCTTAGGGGCGGGGCTATACAATGAGCAGTTCTTC.

This chain links TRBV28 with TRBJ2-3, with TRBD2 as a possible D gene (6 bases). The V end lost 7 bases, the J end lost 2 bases, and 16 bases lay between the germline ends. CDR1 and CDR2 (germline): MDHEN, SYDVKM. The length of the CDR3 is 15 residues. CDR3 coding DNA: TGTGCCAGCACCTCGGGACTGCGGTTCACAGATACGCAGTATTTT. This encodes CASTSGLRFTDTQYF.

A single count supports this clone. The rearrangement uses TRBV5-1 and TRBJ2-5; D unresolved. The CDR3 runs 12 residues. V gave up 0 bases and J gave up 5 bases, with 5 bases separating them. Germline V gives CDR1 SGHRS, CDR2 YFSETQ. The CDR3 region is CASSLGLETQYF. In nucleotides, the CDR3 is TGCGCCAGCAGCTTGGGGTTGGAGACCCAGTACTTC.

The rearrangement uses TRBV7-3 and TRBJ2-1; D ambiguous. Trimming took 5 bases from V and 6 from J, leaving 8 bases between them. The germline V gene encodes CDR1 SGHTA and CDR2 FQGTGA. The CDR3 totals 12 residues. Written as DNA, the CDR3 is TGTGCCAGCAGCCGCGAGCGCAATGAGCAGTTCTTC. Protein: CASSRERNEQFF.

The chain has TRBV5-6 and TRBJ1-5; 7 nucleotides agree with TRBD1. J gave up 5 bases and V 5 bases, and 7 bases lay outside the gene matches. This CDR3 has 14 amino acids. The germline gives CDR1 SGHDT, CDR2 YYEEEE. CDR3 loop: CASSFGTADQPQHF. DNA of the CDR3: TGTGCCAGCAGTTTCGGGACAGCGGATCAGCCCCAGCATTTT.

This rearrangement joins TRBV6-1 to TRBJ2-1; D uncertain. The CDR3 spans 16 residues. Looked up from germline, CDR1 is MNHNS and CDR2 is SASEGT. V was clipped by 3 bases and J by 0 bases, with 12 bases between them. CDR3 sequence reads: CASSDYLFSSYNEQFF. Here the CDR3 DNA reads TGTGCCAGCAGTGATTATCTATTCAGCTCCTACAATGAGCAGTTCTTC.

This rearrangement joins TRBV6-5 to TRBJ2-5, with D perhaps TRBD2 (6 bases). Trimming stripped 0 bases from V and 5 bases from J, with 10 bases between. Germline CDR1 MNHEY, CDR2 SVGAGI. The CDR3 totals 14 residues. CDR3 region: CASSYSPGGETQYF. The CDR3 DNA reads as TGTGCCAGCAGTTACTCCCCCGGAGGGGAGACCCAGTACTTC.